Each of the 27 T cell receptor beta chains below was sequenced from the same sample in a study of blood T cell repertoires in COVID-19 (dated by TCRdb to about 2020). Libraries were made using the immunoSEQ multiplex PCR assay. This is the immuneACCESS table as TCRdb keeps it, with only in-frame sequences that have V and J called. A part of the clones is gone; compared with another copy, unresolved V genes explain less than half, and the rest is unexplained. This sample is represented by about 240,000 clones; more than 75% of them were singletons. The ten most abundant clones make up approximately 3.5% of the sample. Sequences were obtained from PBMCs or T cells enriched from blood (not recorded which). These receptors came from a middle-aged woman with acute COVID-19.

The chain joins TRBV3-1 (or the pseudogene TRBV3-2) to TRBJ2-5; D remains unclear. Trimming removed 0 bases from V and 1 base from J, with 6 bases in between. The germline gives CDR1 LGHDT, CDR2 YNNKEL (reference sequence). There are 14 residues in the CDR3. DNA of the CDR3: TGTGCCAGCAGCCAAGATTTGGCCCAAGAGACCCAGTACTTC. Translating it yields CASSQDLAQETQYF.

The chain joins TRBV5-1 to TRBJ2-7; D not resolved. Per germline, CDR1 SGHRS and CDR2 YFSETQ. The CDR3 has 15 residues. The ends were cut back, 0 bases at V and 0 bases at J, with 10 bases in the middle. Here the CDR3 reads CASSLEPESSYEQYF. The CDR3 DNA sequence: TGCGCCAGCAGCTTGGAGCCGGAGAGCTCCTACGAGCAGTACTTC.

The DNA of the CDR3 is TGTGCCAGCAGCTTGGGTCGCAGGGACACTGAAGCTTTCTTT. This sequence encodes CASSLGRRDTEAFF. The chain is built from TRBV5-4 and TRBJ1-1; D may be TRBD1 (5 bases). This CDR3 comprises 14 residues. Germline CDR1 reads SGHNT; CDR2 reads YYREEE (reference sequence). The V end was cut by 0 bases, the J end by 3 bases, with 9 bases between.

On this clone itself: The same CDR3 arises from other DNA sequences in this sample as well. The chain recombines TRBV2 with TRBJ1-3; 8 bases are shared with TRBD1. This CDR3 is 13 amino acids long. Germline V CDR1 and CDR2: SNHLY, FYNNEI. V gave up 4 bases and J gave up 5 bases; unmatched junction bases: 1. This CDR3 reads CASSGTGRNTIYF. CDR3 DNA sequence: TGTGCCAGCAGTGGGACAGGGCGAAACACCATATATTTT.

This clone was counted only a few times. This chain joins TRBV10-1 and TRBJ2-1, with D possibly TRBD2 on 6 matching bases. Trimming removed 4 bases at V and 6 bases at J, with 13 bases between. The germline gives CDR1 WNHNN, CDR2 SYGVQD (reference sequence). The CDR3 contains 14 residues. DNA of the CDR3: TGCGCCAGCAGTGCTGGGACTGTGCTCAATGAGCAGTTCTTC. Residues: CASSAGTVLNEQFF.

V usage is TRBV19 and J usage is TRBJ2-7; TRBD2 might be the D (5 bases). The germline gives CDR1 LNHDA, CDR2 SQIVND (reference sequence). The CDR3 contains 15 residues. V was clipped by 4 bases and J by 3 bases, with 16 bases between them. The CDR3 sequence: CASSRGNRALYEQYF. CDR3 bases: TGTGCCAGTAGTAGAGGGAATAGAGCCCTCTACGAGCAGTACTTC.

V gene TRBV4-2 combines with J gene TRBJ2-3; 8 bases map to TRBD2. Per germline, CDR1 LGHNA and CDR2 YNFKEQ. This CDR3 region has 16 residues. The V segment lost 1 base and the J segment 3 bases; nucleotides outside the gene matches: 6. The CDR3 DNA is TGTGCCAGCAGCCAAGGGTTAGCGGGAAGGACAGATACGCAGTATTTT. It codes for CASSQGLAGRTDTQYF.

This chain links TRBV5-6 with TRBJ2-7; TRBD2 aligns across 9 bases. Per germline, CDR1 SGHDT and CDR2 YYEEEE. The CDR3 is made up of 16 amino acids. The trim removed 0 bases at V and 10 bases at J, leaving 14 bases unmatched. In DNA, the CDR3 is TGTGCCAGCAGCTTGGCAGGGGGGGATAGCGGGAGCAATCAGTACTTC. Translated: CASSLAGGDSGSNQYF.

This clone was counted only a few times. The V and J genes are TRBV19 and TRBJ2-3; 8 bases map to TRBD1. Trimming cost V 2 bases and J 3 bases; bases outside gene matches: 16. Germline-derived CDR1 and CDR2 are LNHDA and SQIVND (reference sequence). CDR3 length: 19 amino acids. As DNA, the CDR3 is TGTGCCAGTAGTATATATCGGGGACAAGGGACAGGTGGAACAGATACGCAGTATTTT. Encoded protein: CASSIYRGQGTGGTDTQYF.

This chain connects TRBV29-1 to TRBJ1-1; D uncertain. Trimming removed 4 bases at V and 1 base at J, with 10 bases between. Germline CDR1 reads SQVTM; CDR2 reads ANQGSEA. The CDR3 totals 13 residues. CDR3 loop: CSVAFSGNTEAFF. In nucleotides, the CDR3 is TGCAGCGTTGCATTCTCAGGGAACACTGAAGCTTTCTTT.

The chain recombines TRBV19 with TRBJ2-1; 13 nucleotides agree with TRBD2. The trim removed 9 bases at V and 7 bases at J, leaving 6 bases unmatched. The CDR3 is made up of 14 amino acids. Germline V lookup: CDR1 LNHDA, CDR2 SQIVND (reference sequence). DNA of the CDR3: TGTGCCAGCCGTAGGACTAGCGGGAGTAATGAGCAGTTCTTC. This translates into CASRRTSGSNEQFF.

This chain connects TRBV14 to TRBJ2-1; possibly TRBD1 for D (6 bases). The V gene's germline CDR1 is SGHDN and CDR2 FVKESK. This CDR3 is 17 amino acids long. The V gene lost 0 bases and the J gene lost 8 bases, with 20 bases spanning the gap. Here the CDR3 reads CASSQDPWQGYGDEQFF. CDR3 nucleotides: TGTGCCAGCAGCCAAGACCCCTGGCAGGGGTACGGCGATGAGCAGTTCTTC.

This clone was seen only once. This chain uses TRBV6-5 with TRBJ1-6; possible D gene TRBD1, 6 bases. The germline V gene has CDR1 MNHEY and CDR2 SVGAGI. The CDR3 has 15 amino acids. The V and J ends lost 3 bases and 11 bases respectively, with 17 bases between them. The CDR3 loop is CASSYGTLLGAPLHF. As DNA, the CDR3 is TGTGCCAGCAGTTATGGGACATTACTAGGGGCACCCCTCCACTTT.

This clone was recorded a few times. The V call is TRBV16, the J call TRBJ1-3; TRBD1 matches at 7 bases. The CDR3 is 16 residues long. J gave up 4 bases and V 7 bases, and 13 bases lay outside the gene matches. Germline V CDR1 and CDR2: KGHSY, FQNENV. The CDR3 DNA is TGTGCCAGCACGACCGGGACAGTCTCTTCGGGAAACACCATATATTTT. Encoded protein: CASTTGTVSSGNTIYF.

The chain joins TRBV2 to TRBJ2-5; D is perhaps TRBD1 (7 bases). V lost 4 bases and J 1 base, leaving 13 bases between the germline ends. Per the germline V gene, CDR1 is SNHLY and CDR2 is FYNNEI. There are 15 residues in the CDR3. The CDR3 loop reads CASSGQGGLQETQYF. Written as DNA, the CDR3 is TGTGCCAGCAGTGGACAGGGAGGCCTCCAAGAGACCCAGTACTTC.

The gene calls are TRBV7-8 and TRBJ1-2; TRBD1 agrees at 8 bases. This CDR3 is 15 amino acids long. V lost 5 bases to trimming and J lost 4 bases; unmatched junction nucleotides: 9. Germline V gives CDR1 SGHVS, CDR2 FQNEAQ. CDR3 sequence: CASSPQTGAGYGYTF. The CDR3 DNA is TGTGCCAGCAGCCCCCAGACAGGGGCCGGCTATGGCTACACCTTC. The whole variable domain, remainder taken from reference TRBV7-8 and TRBJ1-2, is GAGVSQSPRYKVAKRGQDVALRCDPISGHVSLFWYQQALGQGPEFLTYFQNEAQLDKSGLPSDRFFAERPEGSVSTLKIQRTQQEDSAVYLCASSPQTGAGYGYTFGSGTRLTVV.

The sample holds a few counts of this clone. The chain is built from TRBV5-4 and TRBJ2-3, with TRBD1 as a possible D gene (5 bases). The V gene lost 0 bases and the J gene lost 6 bases, with 11 bases spanning the gap. Germline CDR1 reads SGHNT; CDR2 reads YYREEE (reference sequence). The CDR3 totals 14 residues. CDR3 sequence: CASSLEQVVDTQYF. For the CDR3, the DNA is TGTGCCAGCAGCTTGGAACAGGTTGTTGATACGCAGTATTTT.

The V call is TRBV7-9, the J call TRBJ2-3; 10 bases align to TRBD1. The CDR3 has 16 amino acids. CDR1 is SEHNR, CDR2 FQNEAQ, per germline (reference sequence). V lost 4 bases, J lost 0 bases, and 4 bases stayed unmatched. The CDR3 is CASSSRGQGSTDTQYF. As DNA, the CDR3 is TGTGCCAGCAGCTCCAGGGGACAGGGGAGCACAGATACGCAGTATTTT. Variable domain in full (rest from reference TRBV7-9 and TRBJ2-3): DTGVSQNPRHKITKRGQNVTFRCDPISEHNRLYWYRQTLGQGPEFLTYFQNEAQLEKSRLLSDRFSAERPKGSFSTLEIQRTEQGDSAMYLCASSSRGQGSTDTQYFGPGTRLTVL.

V and J are TRBV2 and TRBJ2-5, with 9 nucleotides matching TRBD2. Per germline, CDR1 SNHLY and CDR2 FYNNEI. This CDR3 is built from 15 residues. J gave up 0 bases and V 8 bases, and 7 bases lay outside the gene matches. Here the CDR3 reads CASQFSGGYQETQYF. CDR3 nucleotides: TGTGCCAGCCAATTTAGCGGGGGTTACCAAGAGACCCAGTACTTC.

There are a few counts of this clone. The chain uses TRBV11-3 and TRBJ2-5; the match to TRBD2 covers 7 bases. There are 16 residues in the CDR3. Germline CDR1 is SGHNT and CDR2 is YENEEA. The J segment lost 3 bases and the V segment lost 5 bases, leaving 12 bases of the junction unmatched. The CDR3 bases are TGTGCCAGCAGCCAATGGTCCGGGAGGAGTGAAGAGACCCAGTACTTC. Protein: CASSQWSGRSEETQYF.

This clone was detected many times. This sequence joins TRBV7-6 and TRBJ2-1; D may be TRBD1 (5 bases). V lost 1 base and J lost 7, with 11 bases in between. This CDR3 contains 14 residues. Germline V gene data show CDR1 as SGHVS and CDR2 as FNYEAQ. CDR3 bases: TGTGCCAGCAGCTTAGAATCGGCAGGGAATGAGCAGTTCTTC. It encodes CASSLESAGNEQFF.

CDR3 amino acids: CAWSAGAVPYEQYF. CDR3 bases: TGTGCCTGGAGTGCAGGGGCCGTACCCTACGAGCAGTACTTC. The chain links TRBV30 to TRBJ2-7, with TRBD1 as a possible D gene (6 bases). Trimming removed 1 base from V and 2 bases from J, with 12 bases in between. Germline loops: CDR1 GTSNPN, CDR2 SVGIG (reference sequence). The CDR3 runs 14 residues.

V and J are TRBV7-9 and TRBJ1-1, with D maybe TRBD1 (6 bases). The V gene lost 6 bases and the J gene lost 7 bases, with 15 bases spanning the gap. The CDR3 loop spans 13 amino acids. The germline V gene encodes CDR1 SEHNR and CDR2 FQNEAQ (reference sequence). The CDR3 sequence is CASRSQGPNEAFF. The CDR3, as DNA: TGTGCCAGCAGGTCACAGGGCCCAAATGAAGCTTTCTTT.

In its sample, this clone was seen a few times. The J gene is TRBJ1-2, the V gene TRBV7-9; TRBD1 agrees at 10 bases. This CDR3 comprises 14 residues. V gave up 5 bases and J gave up 5 bases; unmatched junction bases: 5. Germline lookup yields CDR1 SEHNR and CDR2 FQNEAQ (reference sequence). DNA of the CDR3: TGTGCCAGCAGCCAGGGGACAGGGGCTTATGGCTACACCTTC. It yields the protein CASSQGTGAYGYTF.

This chain's CDR3 is CATSLGSNEQFF. Here the CDR3 DNA reads TGTGCCACCAGTCTTGGGAGCAATGAGCAGTTCTTC. The rearrangement links TRBV24-1 to TRBJ2-1; D perhaps matches TRBD2 (5 bases). Germline assignment: CDR1 KGHDR and CDR2 SFDVKD. Trimming shortened V by 6 bases and J by 6 bases, and 8 bases separated the two germline ends. CDR3 length equals 12 residues.

The chain recombines TRBV3-1 (or the pseudogene TRBV3-2) with TRBJ2-2; no reliable D call. This CDR3 contains 15 residues. The V gene's germline CDR1 is LGHDT and CDR2 YNNKEL (reference sequence). Trimming removed 0 bases from V and 6 bases from J, with 11 bases in between. The CDR3 coding sequence is TGTGCCAGCAGCCAAGACACGGTGATCGCCGGGGAGCTGTTTTTT. Amino acids: CASSQDTVIAGELFF.

The CDR3 DNA reads as TGTGCCAGCAGCTTGGGGCTAGCGGGAGTGGCTGAGCAGTTCTTC. This sequence encodes CASSLGLAGVAEQFF. V gene TRBV5-4 combines with J gene TRBJ2-1; 10 positions match TRBD2. Trimming removed 0 bases from V and 9 bases from J; junction bases left unmatched: 6. The CDR3 sequence is 15 residues long. Germline-derived CDR1 and CDR2 are SGHNT and YYREEE (reference sequence).